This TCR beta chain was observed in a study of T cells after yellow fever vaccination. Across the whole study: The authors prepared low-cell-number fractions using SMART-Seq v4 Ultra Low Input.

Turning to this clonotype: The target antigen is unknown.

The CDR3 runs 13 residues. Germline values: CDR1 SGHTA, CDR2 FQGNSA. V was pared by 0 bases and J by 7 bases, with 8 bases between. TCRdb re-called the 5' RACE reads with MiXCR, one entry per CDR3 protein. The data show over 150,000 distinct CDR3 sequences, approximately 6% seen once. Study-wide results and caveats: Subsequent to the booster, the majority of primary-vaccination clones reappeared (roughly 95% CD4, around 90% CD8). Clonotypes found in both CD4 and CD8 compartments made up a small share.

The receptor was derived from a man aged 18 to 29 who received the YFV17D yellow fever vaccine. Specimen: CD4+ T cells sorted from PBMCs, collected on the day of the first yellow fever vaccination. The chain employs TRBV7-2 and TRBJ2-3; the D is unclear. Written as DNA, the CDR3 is TGTGCCAGCAGCTTAGCGAGGATAAATACGCAGTATTTT. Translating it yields CASSLARINTQYF.